This is a list of T cell receptor beta chains from one sample in a study of blood T cell repertoires in COVID-19. Clones were sequenced by immunoSEQ multiplex PCR, and TCRdb holds only the in-frame ones, with some missing. The sample consists of more than 300,000 clones, approximately 87% of them appearing once. The material sequenced was peripheral blood. These receptors were obtained from a woman between 50 and 59 years old with COVID-19, enrolled during active disease. Both conserved end residues are part of each CDR3.

>TRBV6-1
CASSEQGSHEQYF
>TRBV10-1
CASTPPGCLYSNQPQHF
>TRBV6-5
CASANLLGYTF
>TRBV5-1
CASSSQGRATNEKLFF
>TRBV7-3
CASSSAHGKQFF
>TRBV2
CASSGGLAAWETQYF
>TRBV11-2
CASGLGQGETYEQYF
>TRBV11-2
CASSLETRRPSRGYTF
>TRBV5-1
CASSEQMAGDGYTF
>TRBV7-9
CASSQGLAKNNEQFF
>TRBV14
CASSQEHSNQPQHF
>TRBV27
CASSLSGSSAYEQYF
>TRBV12-5
CASGLTSGSYNEQFF
>TRBV25-1
CASSLAGGHSYNEQFF
>TRBV14
CASSQAGGENTEAFF
>TRBV23-1
CASSPPRDRGSANYGYTF
>TRBV10-3
CAISAGTGGRGDTQYF
>TRBV4-1
CASSPRDRGRLVDQPQHF
>TRBV5-4
CASSLGKLAGVQFF
>TRBV27
CATWDSLNYGYTF
>TRBV24-1
CATSGDRYNEQFF
>TRBV7-2
CASRKGGLGTDTQYF
>TRBV5-5
CASSLLAVPANYGYTF
>TRBV6-4
CASRPGTGSNYGYTF
>TRBV7-9
CASSPTAAEDTGELFF
>TRBV10-3
CAITTGQGAHEQYF
>TRBV9
CASSSRPGAGVEQYF
>TRBV7-9
CASSWGPGSGAEAFF
>TRBV30
CAWSHAGTSGAGELFF
>TRBV27
CASSLYSGGDYGYTF
>TRBV6-5
CASKPGTVQETQYF
>TRBV24-1
CATSDPGSSYEQYF
>TRBV9
CASSAGQPNTEAFF
>TRBV6-1
CASSEFAGTYNEQFF
>TRBV3-1/TRBV3-2
CASSQDNTGGYYGYTF
>TRBV6-5
CASSDRVAYNSPLHF
>TRBV5-6
CASSWEGLANYGYTF
>TRBV18
CASSQATAGVTEAFF
>TRBV5-1
CASSLGTGGAVLTF
>TRBV9
CASSARTSGEMYNEQFF